These 19 T cell receptor beta chains came from one sample sequenced in a study of identical twins. TCRdb analysed the 5' RACE reads with MiXCR anew, one entry per CDR3 protein. The sample lists about 250,000 distinct CDR3 sequences; roughly 7.5% were seen once. This sample also appeared in a second study, on yellow fever vaccine responses in identical twins.

Sequenced: CD8+ T cells sorted from blood. These receptor sequences come from a woman aged 18-30 years in good health.

This clonotype has more than one count but fewer than ten. The chain joins TRBV7-9 to TRBJ2-5; D might be TRBD2 (5 bases). The V end lost 5 bases, the J end lost 5 bases, and 18 bases lay between the germline ends. Germline assignment: CDR1 SEHNR and CDR2 FQNEAQ (reference sequence). There are 15 residues in the CDR3. CDR3 sequence reads: CASSVLVGAEETQYF. The CDR3 coding sequence is TGTGCCAGCAGCGTACTAGTGGGTGCCGAGGAGACCCAGTACTTC.

This clonotype has only a few counts. The chain employs TRBV7-8 and TRBJ2-6, with D possibly TRBD1 on 6 matching bases. Germline V CDR1 and CDR2: SGHVS, FQNEAQ. This CDR3 contains 18 residues. Trimming removed 5 bases at V and 0 bases at J, with 17 bases between. The CDR3 is CASSLRGQSLSGANVLTF. As DNA, the CDR3 is TGTGCCAGCAGCCTGAGAGGACAGTCCCTCTCTGGGGCCAACGTCCTGACTTTC.

This clonotype has more than one count but fewer than ten. The chain carries TRBV18 and TRBJ2-3, with D perhaps given as TRBD1 or TRBD2 (5 bases each). Trimming stripped 3 bases from V and 1 base from J, with 11 bases between. Germline loops: CDR1 KGHSH, CDR2 LQKENI. The CDR3 runs 15 residues. The CDR3 DNA reads as TGTGCCAGCTCACCGGTCGGGGCGGGCACAGATACGCAGTATTTT. Its protein is CASSPVGAGTDTQYF.

This clonotype was counted at least ten times. The chain joins TRBV6-5 to TRBJ2-1; weak D call: TRBD2 (5 bases). This CDR3 contains 15 residues. Trimming left V 3 bases short and J 2 bases short, with 11 bases between. In germline, CDR1 is MNHEY, CDR2 SVGAGI. CDR3 loop: CASSYPASPYNEQFF. CDR3 sequence (DNA): TGTGCCAGCAGTTATCCCGCTAGCCCCTACAATGAGCAGTTCTTC.

This chain links TRBV28 with TRBJ1-5; the D gene is possibly TRBD1 (5 bases). The CDR3 is 14 amino acids. The V gene's germline CDR1 is MDHEN and CDR2 SYDVKM. V lost 5 bases and J lost 5, with 13 bases in between. This chain's CDR3 is CASSPLGGDQPQHF. CDR3 DNA sequence: TGTGCCAGCAGTCCATTAGGAGGGGATCAGCCCCAGCATTTT.

This clonotype was seen a handful of times. V is TRBV20-1 and J is TRBJ2-1; weak D call: TRBD2 (6 bases). The CDR3 sequence is 14 residues long. Deletions cut 6 bases from V and 7 bases from J, with 19 bases between. The germline CDR1 and CDR2 sequences are DFQATT and SNEGSKA (reference sequence). CDR3 residues: CSAPTAGPLNEQFF. The CDR3 nucleotides read TGCAGTGCGCCGACTGCGGGGCCTCTAAATGAGCAGTTCTTC.

This clonotype was seen only a few times. The CDR3, as DNA: TGTGCCAGCACCCTAGAGGTCCTAGCGTCCACAGATACGCAGTATTTT. Translated, it gives CASTLEVLASTDTQYF. The rearrangement joins TRBV7-2 to TRBJ2-3; D is possibly TRBD2 (6 bases). V was cut by 7 bases and J by 2 bases, with 19 bases left in between. Germline CDR1 reads SGHTA; CDR2 reads FQGNSA. This CDR3 is 16 amino acids long.

This clonotype occurred a few times. The chain has TRBV20-1 and TRBJ2-7, with D possibly TRBD2 on 6 matching bases. The CDR3 has 14 residues. V was clipped by 0 bases and J by 2 bases, with 11 bases between them. CDR1 and CDR2 from the germline V gene are DFQATT and SNEGSKA (reference sequence). The CDR3 spells CSAREAGITYEQYF. For the CDR3, the DNA is TGCAGTGCTAGAGAGGCGGGGATCACCTACGAGCAGTACTTC.

V usage is TRBV28 and J usage is TRBJ2-7, with no clear D. This CDR3 region has 17 residues. Trimming cost V 2 bases and J 2 bases, with 19 bases left between them. Germline values: CDR1 MDHEN, CDR2 SYDVKM. The CDR3 loop is CASSLGRRPVDTYEQYV. The CDR3 nucleotides are TGTGCCAGCAGTTTAGGCCGGCGACCAGTCGACACCTACGAGCAGTACGTC.

The chain couples TRBV25-1 to TRBJ2-2; the D gene could be TRBD1 or TRBD2 (5 bases each). Germline V gene lookup returns CDR1 MGHDK and CDR2 SYGVNS. The CDR3 consists of 16 residues. V lost 3 bases and J lost 1, with 12 bases in between. The DNA of the CDR3 is TGTGCCAGCAGTGACTTGGGACGGTTGAACACCGGGGAGCTGTTTTTT. Translation gives CASSDLGRLNTGELFF.

The chain carries TRBV7-9 and TRBJ2-7; no reliable D call. The V gene's germline CDR1 is SEHNR and CDR2 FQNEAQ (reference sequence). V gave up 3 bases and J gave up 4 bases, with 13 bases separating them. The CDR3 has 14 residues. CDR3 in DNA: TGTGCCAGCAGCTTTAGTGCTGGGCGGTACGAGCAGTACTTC. Its protein is CASSFSAGRYEQYF.

J is TRBJ1-1 and V is TRBV7-2; TRBD1 might be the D (5 bases). Deletions cut 2 bases from V and 2 bases from J, with 12 bases between. CDR3 length: 15 amino acids. Germline-derived CDR1 and CDR2 are SGHTA and FQGNSA. The CDR3 loop is CASSLRGLINTEAFF. CDR3 in DNA: TGTGCCAGCAGCTTACGGGGACTGATTAACACTGAAGCTTTCTTT. Full variable domain (rest looked up from reference TRBV7-2 and TRBJ1-1): GAGVSQSPSNKVTEKGKDVELRCDPISGHTALYWYRQSLGQGLEFLIYFQGNSAPDKSGLPSDRFSAERTGGSVSTLTIQRTQQEDSAVYLCASSLRGLINTEAFFGQGTRLTVV.

This clonotype was seen ten or more times. V usage is TRBV3-1 and J usage is TRBJ1-3, with unresolved D. V lost 2 bases, J lost 4 bases, and 21 bases lay in between. The CDR3 is 18 residues long. Germline V lookup: CDR1 LGHDT, CDR2 YNNKEL (reference sequence). CDR3 sequence reads: CASSQITPRESVGNTIYF. CDR3 in DNA: TGTGCCAGCAGCCAAATTACCCCTCGGGAAAGTGTCGGAAACACCATATATTTT.

This clonotype was found a few times. The chain has TRBV25-1 and TRBJ2-7, with 12 bases that match TRBD2. The CDR3 length is 19 residues. Germline trimming cut 3 bases from V and 0 bases from J; bases unmatched to any gene: 12. Germline V gene data show CDR1 as MGHDK and CDR2 as SYGVNS. CDR3 amino acids: CASSDRGGLAGLSSYEQYF. As DNA, the CDR3 is TGTGCCAGCAGTGATAGAGGGGGACTAGCGGGCCTTAGCTCCTACGAGCAGTACTTC.

This clonotype was recorded at least ten times. The chain links TRBV6-6 to TRBJ2-7, with D uncertain. Trimming removed 2 bases from V and 2 bases from J, with 1 base in between. The CDR3 is 11 residues long. Germline loops: CDR1 MNHNY, CDR2 SVGAGI (reference sequence). CDR3 amino acids: CASSYAYEQYF. DNA for the CDR3: TGTGCCAGCAGTTACGCCTACGAGCAGTACTTC.

This clonotype was found many times. The chain joins TRBV20-1 to TRBJ2-1; 7 bases agree with TRBD1. Germline V lookup: CDR1 DFQATT, CDR2 SNEGSKA (reference sequence). The trim removed 6 bases at V and 5 bases at J, leaving 22 bases unmatched. The length of the CDR3 is 18 residues. DNA of the CDR3: TGCAGTGCAACTCGAGACATAGGGGGCTGGAGTCCTCACAATGAGCAGTTCTTC. Translating gives CSATRDIGGWSPHNEQFF.

This clonotype has more than one count but fewer than ten. V is TRBV21-1 and J is TRBJ2-5; TRBD1 was called by the table and not checked on the DNA. TRBV21-1 is a pseudogene locus. The CDR3 loop spans 17 amino acids. The CDR3 region is CASSKAPIRDREETQYF. CDR3 nucleotide sequence: TGTGCCAGCAGCAAAGCCCCGATCCGGGACAGGGAAGAGACCCAGTACTTC.

The chain combines TRBV20-1 with TRBJ2-3; D is perhaps TRBD2 (6 bases). V shed 0 bases and J shed 6 bases, with 16 bases lying between them. The CDR3 length is 15 residues. CDR1 is DFQATT and CDR2 is SNEGSKA in the germline V gene (reference sequence). The CDR3 DNA reads as TGCAGTGCTAGAGATTCGTGGGAGGCCCACGATACGCAGTATTTT. Encoded protein: CSARDSWEAHDTQYF.

The V and J genes are TRBV10-1 and TRBJ2-3; TRBD2 is a possible D gene (6 bases). Trimming took off 0 bases at V and 2 bases at J, with 15 bases between the two ends. This CDR3 region has 17 residues. Germline lookup yields CDR1 WNHNN and CDR2 SYGVQD (reference sequence). The CDR3 here is CASSESSGEGNTDTQYF. Here the CDR3 DNA reads TGCGCCAGCAGTGAGTCTTCGGGAGAGGGGAACACAGATACGCAGTATTTT.